A single sample is the source of the 30 T cell receptor beta chains below, sequenced in a study of regulatory T cells in long-lasting Graves disease (dated by TCRdb to about 2021). Receptors were amplified or captured by multiplex PCR. TCRdb lists the instrument as Illumina HiSeq 4000. To build TCR beta libraries, CDR3 regions were amplified by Arm-PCR using iRepertoire HTBI primers. The public reads were reprocessed in TCRdb via fastp at Q25 and MiXCR, keeping in-frame beta chains. Each CDR3 protein gets just one entry, which takes the most common genes and DNA from the rows behind it. The sample contains 550,000 to 650,000 distinct CDR3 sequences, more than 15% of them found a single time. The ten most abundant clones make up around 12% of the sample. Sample time point, as interpreted from the label and publication: newly diagnosed GD, antithyroid drugs for less than 3 months. For both TCR sequencing and RNA sequencing, RNA was extracted from PBMCs in TRIzol.

The same sample was also studied in work on T cells in Graves' hyperthyroidism and ophthalmopathy.

Sample: peripheral blood mononuclear cells (PBMCs), taken at new diagnosis, from a patient treated with antithyroid drugs. The source of these receptors is a young man with Graves disease. Donor details come from another sample of the same person, matched by shared clones.

This clonotype was detected ten times or more. The rearrangement uses TRBV14 and TRBJ1-2; tentatively, D is TRBD1 (5 bases). The V end was cut by 3 bases, the J end by 4 bases, with 21 bases between. Germline V gene lookup returns CDR1 SGHDN and CDR2 FVKESK. CDR3 length equals 17 residues. The CDR3 region is CASSQKEQRRGRYGYTF. The CDR3 region has the DNA TGTGCCAGCAGCCAGAAAGAACAAAGAAGGGGACGCTATGGCTACACCTTC.

This clonotype was seen at least ten times. The chain recombines TRBV10-3 with TRBJ2-7; maybe TRBD1 (6 bases). CDR3 size: 15 residues. Trimming removed 5 bases from V and 1 base from J, with 15 bases in between. Per germline, CDR1 ENHRY and CDR2 SYGVKD. The CDR3, as DNA: TGTGCCATCAGTAAGAGCCGGGACACTTCCTACGAGCAGTACTTC. Translation gives CAISKSRDTSYEQYF.

The V and J genes are TRBV14 and TRBJ2-1; D unresolved. This CDR3 contains 13 residues. The germline V gene encodes CDR1 SGHDN and CDR2 FVKESK. Between the trimmed V and J ends, which lost 1 base and 4 bases, there was a span of 5 bases. CDR3 protein: CASSQVQYNEQFF. The CDR3 region has the DNA TGTGCCAGCAGCCAAGTACAGTACAATGAGCAGTTCTTC.

In this sample, this clonotype turned up a few times. The genes are TRBV27 and TRBJ1-3; 10 nucleotides align to TRBD1. J lost 0 bases, V lost 4 bases, and 3 bases had no gene match. Germline CDR1 MNHEY, CDR2 SMNVEV (reference sequence). The length of the CDR3 is 16 residues. The CDR3: CASSSGTGDSGNTIYF. The CDR3 DNA follows: TGTGCCAGCAGTTCGGGGACAGGGGACTCTGGAAACACCATATATTTT.

This clonotype was detected only a few times. The chain uses TRBV30 and TRBJ2-7, with 10 bases that match TRBD2. J gave up 1 base and V 7 bases, and 4 bases lay outside the gene matches. CDR1 is GTSNPN, CDR2 SVGIG, per germline (reference sequence). CDR3 length equals 13 residues. CDR3 sequence reads: CASSGRASYEQYF. The DNA of the CDR3 is TGTGCCTCGAGCGGGAGGGCTTCCTACGAGCAGTACTTC.

The V gene is TRBV7-9, the J gene TRBJ2-5; TRBD2 matches 12 bases. Germline-derived CDR1 and CDR2 are SEHNR and FQNEAQ (reference sequence). The CDR3 is 16 amino acids. The V and J ends lost 2 bases and 5 bases, in that order; junction bases with no gene match: 6. Here the CDR3 DNA reads TGTGCCAGCAGCTTACCTAGCGGGAGGGCCCGGGAGACCCAGTACTTC. It encodes CASSLPSGRARETQYF.

The chain couples TRBV18 to TRBJ1-2; tentative D call: TRBD1 (5 bases). This CDR3 region has 16 residues. The germline V and J ends were trimmed by 2 bases and 0 bases, with 13 bases remaining between them. Looked up from germline, CDR1 is KGHSH and CDR2 is LQKENI. The CDR3 nucleotides are TGTGCCAGCTCACCAGGTATTGGGGGAGCTAACTATGGCTACACCTTC. Its translation: CASSPGIGGANYGYTF.

This clonotype was counted at least ten times. The gene calls are TRBV6-1 and TRBJ2-6, with 8 nucleotides matching TRBD1. Germline lookup yields CDR1 MNHNS and CDR2 SASEGT. The J segment lost 0 bases and the V segment lost 7 bases, leaving 8 bases of the junction unmatched. This CDR3 region has 17 residues. Here the CDR3 DNA reads TGTGCCAGCATCCCGGGGACAGGCCGCTCTGGGGCCAACGTCCTGACTTTC. This encodes CASIPGTGRSGANVLTF.

This clonotype appeared a few times. This chain joins TRBV7-3 and TRBJ2-7; 9 nucleotides match TRBD1. Germline values: CDR1 SGHTA, CDR2 FQGTGA. The V and J ends lost 2 bases and 6 bases, in that order; junction bases with no gene match: 8. This CDR3 is 15 amino acids long. CDR3 DNA sequence: TGTGCCAGCAGCTTAGGGACAGGGCTCAAAGGCGAGCAGTACTTC. Translation: CASSLGTGLKGEQYF.

This clonotype has just a few counts. The rearrangement links TRBV27 to TRBJ2-7; 9 positions match TRBD1. V was clipped by 4 bases and J by 12 bases; unmatched bases: 7. The CDR3 consists of 12 residues. Germline CDR1 and CDR2: MNHEY and SMNVEV (reference sequence). The CDR3: CASSSGQTGGYF. The CDR3 nucleotides read TGTGCCAGCAGTTCCGGACAGACAGGGGGGTACTTC.

This clonotype was counted between two and nine times. The chain combines TRBV9 with TRBJ1-6; no reliable D call. Germline loops: CDR1 SGDLS, CDR2 YYNGEE. V lost 5 bases and J lost 9, with 6 bases in between. The CDR3 is 11 residues long. The CDR3 region is CASREISPLHF. The CDR3, as DNA: TGTGCCAGCAGGGAGATTTCACCCCTCCACTTT.

The chain recombines TRBV5-1 with TRBJ1-4; no definite D call. Germline-derived CDR1 and CDR2 are SGHRS and YFSETQ. The length of the CDR3 is 15 residues. The V end was cut by 4 bases, the J end by 0 bases, with 10 bases between. This chain's CDR3 is CASSPRTSTNEKLFF. In nucleotides, the CDR3 is TGCGCCAGCAGCCCACGGACTTCAACTAATGAAAAACTGTTTTTT.

In its sample, this clonotype was seen many times. V and J are TRBV6-2 or TRBV6-3 and TRBJ2-5, with D unresolved. Trimming took 5 bases from V and 1 from J, leaving 5 bases between them. CDR1 MNHEY and CDR2 SVGEGT come from the germline V gene. The CDR3 is 12 amino acids. The CDR3 loop is CASSAAQETQYF. CDR3 coding DNA: TGTGCCAGCAGTGCAGCCCAAGAGACCCAGTACTTC.

Only a few counts were recorded for this clonotype. The chain couples TRBV4-2 to TRBJ2-7; 7 bases map to TRBD2. CDR3 size: 15 residues. V trimming: 0 bases; J trimming: 7 bases; junction bases outside the gene matches: 9. Germline V CDR1 and CDR2: LGHNA, YNFKEQ. This CDR3 is CASSQELAVSVEQYF. The CDR3 nucleotides read TGTGCCAGCAGCCAAGAGCTAGCGGTATCGGTGGAGCAGTACTTC.

Comment on this clonotype: A much larger clone sits a single nucleotide away, making a read error possible. V is TRBV7-9 and J is TRBJ2-7; D is undetermined. Per germline, CDR1 SEHNR and CDR2 FQNEAQ (reference sequence). This CDR3 comprises 14 residues. Trimming took 8 bases from V and 2 from J, leaving 16 bases between them. CDR3 region: CASPPPAPTYEQYF. CDR3 DNA: TGTGCCAGCCCTCCCCCGGCACCAACCTACGAGCAGTACTTC.

The V call is TRBV7-9, the J call TRBJ1-5, with 12 bases that match TRBD1. The CDR3 totals 16 residues. Germline lookup yields CDR1 SEHNR and CDR2 FQNEAQ (reference sequence). The trim removed 4 bases at V and 6 bases at J, leaving 7 bases unmatched. Here the CDR3 reads CASSWGTGGDGQPQHF. The CDR3 DNA follows: TGTGCCAGCAGCTGGGGGACAGGGGGCGATGGTCAGCCCCAGCATTTT.

This clonotype has at least ten counts. The chain joins TRBV29-1 to TRBJ2-1, with D possibly matching TRBD1 (5 bases). The V and J ends lost 1 base and 3 bases respectively, with 16 bases between them. Germline CDR1 reads SQVTM; CDR2 reads ANQGSEA. CDR3 size: 16 residues. Here the CDR3 reads CSVEGGGAGHYNEQFF. Here the CDR3 DNA reads TGCAGCGTTGAAGGAGGTGGGGCAGGGCACTACAATGAGCAGTTCTTC.

This clonotype was seen repeatedly, ten times or more. This rearrangement joins TRBV28 to TRBJ2-1; 16 bases line up with TRBD2. V shed 5 bases and J 2 bases; nucleotides not matched to a gene: 3. The germline V gene encodes CDR1 MDHEN and CDR2 SYDVKM. This CDR3 is built from 17 residues. CDR3 sequence: CASSQGLAGGTYNEQFF. The CDR3 DNA is TGTGCCAGCAGTCAGGGACTAGCGGGAGGGACCTACAATGAGCAGTTCTTC.

This clonotype was detected ten times or more. This chain links TRBV5-1 with TRBJ2-7; the match to TRBD2 covers 10 bases. The CDR3 is made up of 16 amino acids. Germline loops: CDR1 SGHRS, CDR2 YFSETQ. The V gene end was trimmed by 4 bases and the J gene end by 2 bases; junction bases not matched to a gene: 9. This chain's CDR3 is CASSPWASGSPYEQYF. The CDR3 coding sequence is TGCGCCAGCAGCCCATGGGCTAGCGGGAGTCCCTACGAGCAGTACTTC.

This clonotype was seen many times. The rearrangement joins TRBV7-9 to TRBJ2-3, with 9 bases aligning to TRBD2. With 4 bases clipped from V and 2 bases from J, the junction kept 10 bases outside the gene matches. The CDR3 consists of 17 residues. Germline V gene lookup returns CDR1 SEHNR and CDR2 FQNEAQ (reference sequence). The CDR3 bases are TGTGCCAGCAGCTCCTATAGCCTAGCGGGAATCACAGATACGCAGTATTTT. The encoded protein is CASSSYSLAGITDTQYF.

This clonotype was seen ten or more times. The chain carries TRBV30 and TRBJ1-5; D is unclear. Germline loops: CDR1 GTSNPN, CDR2 SVGIG (reference sequence). Trimming took off 0 bases at V and 0 bases at J, with 9 bases between the two ends. The CDR3 length is 15 residues. The CDR3 sequence: CAWSVGGNSNQPQHF. The DNA of the CDR3 is TGTGCCTGGAGTGTAGGAGGGAATAGCAATCAGCCCCAGCATTTT.

The chain recombines TRBV6-1 with TRBJ1-6; 9 nucleotides line up with TRBD1. CDR3 length: 14 amino acids. The V gene end was trimmed by 5 bases and the J gene end by 11 bases; junction bases not matched to a gene: 7. Germline V CDR1 and CDR2: MNHNS, SASEGT. The CDR3 protein is CASSKTGGFTPLHF. The CDR3 DNA follows: TGTGCCAGCAGTAAAACAGGGGGCTTTACACCCCTCCACTTT.

This clonotype was seen at least ten times. The gene calls are TRBV20-1 and TRBJ2-7; a possible D gene is TRBD1 (6 bases). Germline values: CDR1 DFQATT, CDR2 SNEGSKA (reference sequence). V was shortened by 6 bases and J by 3 bases, with 15 bases between the two germline ends. This CDR3 has 13 residues. The CDR3 coding sequence is TGCAGTGCAGACTGGGGGCAGGGCTACGAGCAGTACTTC. It translates to CSADWGQGYEQYF.

V and J are TRBV10-1 and TRBJ1-5; D gene unclear. This CDR3 region has 16 residues. The V end lost 7 bases, the J end lost 2 bases, and 18 bases lay between the germline ends. The germline V gene has CDR1 WNHNN and CDR2 SYGVQD (reference sequence). Written as DNA, the CDR3 is TGCGCCAGCAATACGCCAACGCGATCGGGCAATCAGCCCCAGCATTTT. This gives the protein CASNTPTRSGNQPQHF.

This clonotype was seen a few times. The chain links TRBV28 to TRBJ1-2, with D unclear. The CDR3 length is 12 residues. Germline values: CDR1 MDHEN, CDR2 SYDVKM. Trimming cost V 6 bases and J 5 bases, with 10 bases left between them. The CDR3 nucleotides read TGTGCCAGCAGCCCCCCGTCTTATGGCTACACCTTC. This codes for CASSPPSYGYTF.

There are many counts of this clonotype. J is TRBJ2-7 and V is TRBV5-1, with TRBD2 identical over 12 bases. V gave up 2 bases and J gave up 3 bases; unmatched junction bases: 3. Germline-derived CDR1 and CDR2 are SGHRS and YFSETQ. The CDR3 length is 15 residues. The CDR3 protein is CASSFRTSGNYEQYF. As DNA, the CDR3 is TGCGCCAGCAGCTTCAGGACTAGCGGGAACTACGAGCAGTACTTC.

This sequence joins TRBV11-2 and TRBJ2-7; TRBD2 matches at 7 bases. This CDR3 is built from 14 residues. The V and J ends lost 5 bases and 6 bases, in that order; junction bases with no gene match: 10. The germline V gene has CDR1 SGHAT and CDR2 FQNNGV. DNA of the CDR3: TGTGCCAGCAGCGTAAGTTTTGGGACTACCGAGCAGTACTTC. This sequence encodes CASSVSFGTTEQYF.

This clonotype was seen repeatedly, ten times or more. This sequence joins TRBV2 and TRBJ2-6; the D gene is possibly TRBD1 (5 bases). The CDR3 has 15 residues. Germline values: CDR1 SNHLY, CDR2 FYNNEI. Between the trimmed V and J ends, which lost 11 bases and 0 bases, there was a span of 14 bases. The CDR3 bases are TGTGCCGGCGGCAGGGTCCCCTCTGGGGCCAACGTCCTGACTTTC. This codes for CAGGRVPSGANVLTF.

This clonotype has more than one count but fewer than ten. The V gene is TRBV3-1, the J gene TRBJ1-4; a weak D match, TRBD1 (5 bases). V was shortened by 0 bases and J by 7 bases, with 12 bases between the two germline ends. This CDR3 has 15 residues. Germline CDR1 LGHDT, CDR2 YNNKEL (reference sequence). In DNA, the CDR3 is TGTGCCAGCAGCCAAGAAGAGGGGAGTGGTGAAAAACTGTTTTTT. As protein: CASSQEEGSGEKLFF.

This clonotype was counted at least ten times. The genes are TRBV20-1 and TRBJ2-1, with 8 nucleotides matching TRBD2. The germline CDR1 and CDR2 sequences are DFQATT and SNEGSKA (reference sequence). The CDR3 has 16 amino acids. With 4 bases clipped from V and 4 bases from J, the junction kept 12 bases outside the gene matches. CDR3 amino acids: CSATPLGAGGYNEQFF. CDR3 coding DNA: TGCAGTGCTACACCCTTAGGGGCGGGAGGATACAATGAGCAGTTCTTC.